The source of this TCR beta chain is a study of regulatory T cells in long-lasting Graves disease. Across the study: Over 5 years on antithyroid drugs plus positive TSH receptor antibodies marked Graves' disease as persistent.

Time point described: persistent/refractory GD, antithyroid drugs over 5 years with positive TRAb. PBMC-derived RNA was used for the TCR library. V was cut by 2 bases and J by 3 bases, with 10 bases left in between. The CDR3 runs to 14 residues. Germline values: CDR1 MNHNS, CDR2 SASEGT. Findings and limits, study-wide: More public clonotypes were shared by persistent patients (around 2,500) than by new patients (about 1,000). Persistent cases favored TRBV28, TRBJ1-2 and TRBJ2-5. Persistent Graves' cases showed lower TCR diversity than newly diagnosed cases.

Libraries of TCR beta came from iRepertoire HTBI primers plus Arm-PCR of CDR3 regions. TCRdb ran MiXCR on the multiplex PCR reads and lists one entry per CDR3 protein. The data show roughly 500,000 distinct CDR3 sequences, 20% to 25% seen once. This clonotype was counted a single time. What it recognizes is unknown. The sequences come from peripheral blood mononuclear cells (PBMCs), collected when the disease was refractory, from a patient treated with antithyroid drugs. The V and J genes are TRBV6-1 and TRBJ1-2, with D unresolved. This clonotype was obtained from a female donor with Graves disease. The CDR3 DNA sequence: TGTGCCAGCAGTGAACGCGACAACGACTATGGCTACACCTTC. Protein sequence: CASSERDNDYGYTF.